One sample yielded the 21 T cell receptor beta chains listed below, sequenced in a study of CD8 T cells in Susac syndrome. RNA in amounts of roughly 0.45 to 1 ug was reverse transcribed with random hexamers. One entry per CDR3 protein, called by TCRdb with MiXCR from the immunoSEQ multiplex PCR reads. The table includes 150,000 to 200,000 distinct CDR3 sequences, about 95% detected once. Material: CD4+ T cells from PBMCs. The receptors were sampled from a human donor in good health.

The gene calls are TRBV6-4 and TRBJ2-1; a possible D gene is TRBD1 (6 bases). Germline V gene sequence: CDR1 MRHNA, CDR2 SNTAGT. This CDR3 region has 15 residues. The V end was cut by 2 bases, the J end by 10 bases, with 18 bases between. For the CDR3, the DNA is TGTGCCAGCAGTGACGGGGCAGGGGTTGTTCGCGAGCAGTTCTTC. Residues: CASSDGAGVVREQFF.

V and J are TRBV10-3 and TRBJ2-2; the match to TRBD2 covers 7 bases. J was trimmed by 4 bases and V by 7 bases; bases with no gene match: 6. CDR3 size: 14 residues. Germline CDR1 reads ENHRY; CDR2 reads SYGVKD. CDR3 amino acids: CAITRDYGTGELFF. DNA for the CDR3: TGTGCCATCACACGGGACTACGGCACCGGGGAGCTGTTTTTT.

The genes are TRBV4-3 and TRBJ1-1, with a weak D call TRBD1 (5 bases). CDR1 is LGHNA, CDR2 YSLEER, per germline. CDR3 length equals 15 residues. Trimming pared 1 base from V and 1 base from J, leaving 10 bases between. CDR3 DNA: TGCGCCAGCAGCCAAGTCGGCAGGGCGAACACTGAAGCTTTCTTT. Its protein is CASSQVGRANTEAFF.

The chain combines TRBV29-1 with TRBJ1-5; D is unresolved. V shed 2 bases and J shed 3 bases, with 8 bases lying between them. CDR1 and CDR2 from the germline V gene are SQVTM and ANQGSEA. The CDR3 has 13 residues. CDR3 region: CSVEQGSNQPQHF. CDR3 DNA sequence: TGCAGCGTTGAACAAGGGTCCAATCAGCCCCAGCATTTT.

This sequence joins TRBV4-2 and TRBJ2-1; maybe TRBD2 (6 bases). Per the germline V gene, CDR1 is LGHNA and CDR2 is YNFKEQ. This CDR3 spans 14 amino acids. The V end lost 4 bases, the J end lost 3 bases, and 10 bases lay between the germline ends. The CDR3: CASSRGTGYNEQFF. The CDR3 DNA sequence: TGTGCCAGCAGCCGCGGGACCGGCTACAATGAGCAGTTCTTC.

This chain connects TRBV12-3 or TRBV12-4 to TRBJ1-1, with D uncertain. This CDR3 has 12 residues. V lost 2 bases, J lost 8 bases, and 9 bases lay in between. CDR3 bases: TGTGCCAGCAGTTTATGGGGTCGAGAAGCTTTCTTT. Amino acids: CASSLWGREAFF.

In nucleotides, the CDR3 is TGCAGTGCTAGAGCGACAGGGATTAGAAACATTCAGTACTTC. It specifies CSARATGIRNIQYF. The genes are TRBV20-1 and TRBJ2-4; 7 nucleotides agree with TRBD1. The CDR3 loop spans 14 amino acids. Germline lookup yields CDR1 DFQATT and CDR2 SNEGSKA (reference sequence). The V segment lost 1 base and the J segment 6 bases; nucleotides outside the gene matches: 6.

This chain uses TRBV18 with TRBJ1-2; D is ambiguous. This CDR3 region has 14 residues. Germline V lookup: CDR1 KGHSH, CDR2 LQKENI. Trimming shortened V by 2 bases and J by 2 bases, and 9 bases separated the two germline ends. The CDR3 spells CASSPLPKNYGYTF. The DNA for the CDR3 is TGTGCCAGCTCACCATTGCCGAAAAACTATGGCTACACCTTC.

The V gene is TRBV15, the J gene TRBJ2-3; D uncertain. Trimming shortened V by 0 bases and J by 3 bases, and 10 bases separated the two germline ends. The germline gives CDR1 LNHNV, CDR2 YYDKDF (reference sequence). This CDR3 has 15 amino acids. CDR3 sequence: CATSRETGFTDTQYF. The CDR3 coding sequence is TGTGCCACCAGCAGAGAGACTGGATTTACAGATACGCAGTATTTT. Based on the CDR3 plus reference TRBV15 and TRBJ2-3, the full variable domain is DAMVIQNPRYQVTQFGKPVTLSCSQTLNHNVMYWYQQKSSQAPKLLFHYYDKDFNNEADTPDNFQSRRPNTSFCFLDIRSPGLGDTAMYLCATSRETGFTDTQYFGPGTRLTVL.

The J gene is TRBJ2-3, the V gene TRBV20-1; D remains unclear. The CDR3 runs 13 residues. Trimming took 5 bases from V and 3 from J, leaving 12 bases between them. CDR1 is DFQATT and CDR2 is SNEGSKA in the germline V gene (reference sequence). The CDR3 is CSAGTAGTDTQYF. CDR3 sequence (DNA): TGCAGTGCTGGCACCGCAGGAACAGATACGCAGTATTTT.

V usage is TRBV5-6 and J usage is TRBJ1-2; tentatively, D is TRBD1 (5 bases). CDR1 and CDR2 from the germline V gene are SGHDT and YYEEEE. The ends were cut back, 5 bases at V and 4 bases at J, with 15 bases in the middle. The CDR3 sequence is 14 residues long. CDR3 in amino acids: CASSLPTTGYGYTF. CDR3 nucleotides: TGTGCCAGCAGTCTACCAACTACAGGCTATGGCTACACCTTC.

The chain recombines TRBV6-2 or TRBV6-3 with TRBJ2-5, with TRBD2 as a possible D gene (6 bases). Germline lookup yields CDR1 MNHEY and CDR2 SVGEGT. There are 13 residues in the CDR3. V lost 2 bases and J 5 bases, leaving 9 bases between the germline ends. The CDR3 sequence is CASSYGEEETQYF. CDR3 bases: TGTGCCAGCAGTTACGGGGAGGAGGAGACCCAGTACTTC.

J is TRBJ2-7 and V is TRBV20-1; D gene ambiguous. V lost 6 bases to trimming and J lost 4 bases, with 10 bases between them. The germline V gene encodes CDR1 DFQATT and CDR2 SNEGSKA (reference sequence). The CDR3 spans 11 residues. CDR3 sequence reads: CSAPIRYEQYF. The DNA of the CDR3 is TGCAGTGCCCCCATCCGTTACGAGCAGTACTTC.

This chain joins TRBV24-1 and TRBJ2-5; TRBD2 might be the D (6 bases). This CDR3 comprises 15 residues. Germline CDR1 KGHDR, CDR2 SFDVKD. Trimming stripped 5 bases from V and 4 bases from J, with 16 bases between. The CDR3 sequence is CATSGQRAMLETQYF. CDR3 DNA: TGTGCCACCAGTGGGCAGCGGGCCATGCTAGAGACCCAGTACTTC.

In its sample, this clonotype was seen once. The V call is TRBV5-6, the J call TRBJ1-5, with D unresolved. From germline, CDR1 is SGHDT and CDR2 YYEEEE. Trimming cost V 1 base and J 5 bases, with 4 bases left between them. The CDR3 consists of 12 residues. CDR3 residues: CASSLRDQPQHF. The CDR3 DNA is TGTGCCAGCAGCTTGAGGGATCAGCCCCAGCATTTT.

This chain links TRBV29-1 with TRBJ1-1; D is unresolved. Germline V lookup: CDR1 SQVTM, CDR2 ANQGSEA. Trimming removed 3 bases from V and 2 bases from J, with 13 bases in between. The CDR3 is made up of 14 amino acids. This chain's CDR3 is CSVDRSGSNTEAFF. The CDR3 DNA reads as TGCAGCGTTGATCGAAGTGGCAGCAACACTGAAGCTTTCTTT.

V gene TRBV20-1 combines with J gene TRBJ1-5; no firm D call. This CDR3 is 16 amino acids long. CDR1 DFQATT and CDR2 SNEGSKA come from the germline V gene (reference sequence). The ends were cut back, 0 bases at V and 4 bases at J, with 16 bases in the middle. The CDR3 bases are TGCAGTGCTAGAGATATGGTTATCCCGGAAAATCAGCCCCAGCATTTT. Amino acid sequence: CSARDMVIPENQPQHF.

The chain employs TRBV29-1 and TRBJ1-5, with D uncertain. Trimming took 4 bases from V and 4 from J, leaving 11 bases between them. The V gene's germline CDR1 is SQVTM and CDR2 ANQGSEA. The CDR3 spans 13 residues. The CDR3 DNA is TGCAGCGTTGTCCTAGAGTTAAATCAGCCCCAGCATTTT. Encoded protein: CSVVLELNQPQHF.

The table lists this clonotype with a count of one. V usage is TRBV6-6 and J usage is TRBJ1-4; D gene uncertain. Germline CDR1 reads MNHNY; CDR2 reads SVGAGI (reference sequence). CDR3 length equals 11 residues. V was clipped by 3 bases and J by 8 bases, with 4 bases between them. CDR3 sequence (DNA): TGTGCCAGCAGTTATGGAGAAAAACTGTTTTTT. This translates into CASSYGEKLFF.

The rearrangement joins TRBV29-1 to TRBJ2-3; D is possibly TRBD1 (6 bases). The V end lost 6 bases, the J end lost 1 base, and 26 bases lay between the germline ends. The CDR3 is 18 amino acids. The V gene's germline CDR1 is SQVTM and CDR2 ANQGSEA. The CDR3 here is CSVYGTYPTSSGTDTQYF. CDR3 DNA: TGCAGCGTATACGGGACATACCCGACGAGTTCTGGCACAGATACGCAGTATTTT.

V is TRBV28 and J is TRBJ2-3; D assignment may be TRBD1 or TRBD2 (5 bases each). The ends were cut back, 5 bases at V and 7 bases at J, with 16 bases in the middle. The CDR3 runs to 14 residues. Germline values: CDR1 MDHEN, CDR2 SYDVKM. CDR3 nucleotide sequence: TGTGCCAGCAGTCCACCACCGCCGGGGCATACGCAGTATTTT. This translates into CASSPPPPGHTQYF. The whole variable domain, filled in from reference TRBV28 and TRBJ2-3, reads DVKVTQSSRYLVKRTGEKVFLECVQDMDHENMFWYRQDPGLGLRLIYFSYDVKMKEKGDIPEGYSVSREKKERFSLILESASTNQTSMYLCASSPPPPGHTQYFGPGTRLTVL.